This entry features one T cell receptor beta chain sequence. This sample is part of a study of blood T cell repertoires in COVID-19. Background on the study: From T cells, B-cell-depleted T cells, or PBMCs came the material, which was cDNA or gDNA.

Generated by immunoSEQ multiplex PCR, the TCRdb table keeps only in-frame clones and is missing some. The table lists hundreds of thousands of clones, around 80% of them singletons. Cohort assignment relied on participant-reported clinical history. The CDR3 sequence is 14 residues long. V was pared by 4 bases and J by 3 bases, with 12 bases between. Germline loops: CDR1 MDHEN, CDR2 SYDVKM. This chain links TRBV28 with TRBJ1-2; D not resolved. This receptor was taken from a middle-aged woman with acute COVID-19. Material: PBMCs or T cells enriched from blood (not recorded which). This CDR3 reads CASSSPPIDYGYTF. CDR3 DNA: TGTGCCAGCAGTTCACCCCCGATAGACTATGGCTACACCTTC.